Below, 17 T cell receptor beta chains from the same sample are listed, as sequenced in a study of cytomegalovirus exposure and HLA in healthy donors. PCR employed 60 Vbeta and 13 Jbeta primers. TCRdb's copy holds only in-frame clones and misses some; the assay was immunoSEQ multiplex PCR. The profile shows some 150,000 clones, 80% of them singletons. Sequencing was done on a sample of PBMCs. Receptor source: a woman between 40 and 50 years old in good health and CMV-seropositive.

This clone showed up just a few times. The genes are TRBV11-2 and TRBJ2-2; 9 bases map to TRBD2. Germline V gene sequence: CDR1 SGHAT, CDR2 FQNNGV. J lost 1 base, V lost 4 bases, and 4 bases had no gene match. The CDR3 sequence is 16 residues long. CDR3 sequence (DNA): TGTGCCAGCAGCTGGCTAGCGGGATTGAACACCGGGGAGCTGTTTTTT. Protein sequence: CASSWLAGLNTGELFF.

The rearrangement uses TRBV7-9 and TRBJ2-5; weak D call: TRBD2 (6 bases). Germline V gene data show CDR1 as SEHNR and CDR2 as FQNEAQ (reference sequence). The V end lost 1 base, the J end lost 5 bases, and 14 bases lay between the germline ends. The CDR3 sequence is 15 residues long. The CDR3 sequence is CASSLDVGRSETQYF. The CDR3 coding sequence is TGTGCCAGCAGCTTAGACGTCGGGAGATCGGAGACCCAGTACTTC.

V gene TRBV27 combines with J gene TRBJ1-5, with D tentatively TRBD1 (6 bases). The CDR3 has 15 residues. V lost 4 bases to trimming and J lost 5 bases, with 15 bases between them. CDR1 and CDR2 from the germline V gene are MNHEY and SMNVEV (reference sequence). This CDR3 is CASSSADRYYQPQHF. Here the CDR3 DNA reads TGTGCCAGCAGTTCCGCGGACAGATACTATCAGCCCCAGCATTTT.

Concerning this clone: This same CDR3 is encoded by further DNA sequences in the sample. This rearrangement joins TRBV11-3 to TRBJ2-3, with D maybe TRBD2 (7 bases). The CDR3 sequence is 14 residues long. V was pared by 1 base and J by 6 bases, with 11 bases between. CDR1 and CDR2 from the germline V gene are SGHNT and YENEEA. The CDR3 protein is CASSLGAGADTQYF. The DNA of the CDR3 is TGTGCCAGCAGCTTAGGGGCGGGGGCGGATACGCAGTATTTT.

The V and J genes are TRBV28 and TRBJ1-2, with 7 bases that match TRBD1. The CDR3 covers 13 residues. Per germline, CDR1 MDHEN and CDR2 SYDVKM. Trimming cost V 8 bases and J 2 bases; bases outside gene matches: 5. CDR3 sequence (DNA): TGTGCCAGCTGGCCAGGGGGGAACTATGGCTACACCTTC. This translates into CASWPGGNYGYTF.

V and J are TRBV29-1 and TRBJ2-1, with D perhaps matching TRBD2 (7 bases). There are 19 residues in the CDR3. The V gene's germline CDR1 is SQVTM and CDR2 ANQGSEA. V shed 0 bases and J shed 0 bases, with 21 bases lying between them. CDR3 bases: TGCAGCGTTGAAGATCCCGGGGGGCTATGGGGGAGCTCCTACAATGAGCAGTTCTTC. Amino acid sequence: CSVEDPGGLWGSSYNEQFF.

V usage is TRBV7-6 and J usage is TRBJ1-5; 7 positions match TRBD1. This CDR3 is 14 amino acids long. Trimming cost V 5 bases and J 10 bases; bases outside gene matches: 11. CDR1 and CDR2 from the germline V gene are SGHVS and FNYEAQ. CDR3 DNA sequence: TGTGCCAGCAGCCCCCTTGGGGCAGGGGGTCCCCAGCATTTT. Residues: CASSPLGAGGPQHF.

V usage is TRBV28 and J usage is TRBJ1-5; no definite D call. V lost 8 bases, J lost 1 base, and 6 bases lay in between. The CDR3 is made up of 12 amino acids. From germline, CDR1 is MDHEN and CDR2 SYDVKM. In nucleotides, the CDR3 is TGTGCCAGCTGTGGCAGCAATCAGCCCCAGCATTTT. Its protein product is CASCGSNQPQHF.

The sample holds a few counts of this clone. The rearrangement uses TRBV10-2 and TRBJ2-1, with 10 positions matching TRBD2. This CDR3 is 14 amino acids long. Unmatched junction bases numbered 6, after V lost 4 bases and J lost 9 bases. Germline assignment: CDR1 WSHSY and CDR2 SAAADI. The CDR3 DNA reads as TGCGCCAGCAGTGGAAGCGGGAGGGGCGGTGAGCAGTTCTTC. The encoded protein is CASSGSGRGGEQFF.

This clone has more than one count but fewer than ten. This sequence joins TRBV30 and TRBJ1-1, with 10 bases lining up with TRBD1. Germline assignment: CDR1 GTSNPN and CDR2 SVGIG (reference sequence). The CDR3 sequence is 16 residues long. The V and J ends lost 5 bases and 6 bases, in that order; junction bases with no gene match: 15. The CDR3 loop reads CAWARTGGKTGPEAFF. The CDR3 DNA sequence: TGTGCCTGGGCCAGGACAGGGGGGAAGACTGGGCCTGAAGCTTTCTTT.

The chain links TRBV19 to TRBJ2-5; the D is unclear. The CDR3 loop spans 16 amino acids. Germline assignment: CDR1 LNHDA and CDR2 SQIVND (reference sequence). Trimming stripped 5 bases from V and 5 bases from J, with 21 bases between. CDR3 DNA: TGTGCCAGTAGTCCACCCGAACACCGAAAGATGGAGACCCAGTACTTC. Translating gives CASSPPEHRKMETQYF. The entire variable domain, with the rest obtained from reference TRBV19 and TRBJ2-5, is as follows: DGGITQSPKYLFRKEGQNVTLSCEQNLNHDAMYWYRQDPGQGLRLIYYSQIVNDFQKGDIAEGYSVSREKKESFPLTVTSAQKNPTAFYLCASSPPEHRKMETQYFGPGTRLLVL.

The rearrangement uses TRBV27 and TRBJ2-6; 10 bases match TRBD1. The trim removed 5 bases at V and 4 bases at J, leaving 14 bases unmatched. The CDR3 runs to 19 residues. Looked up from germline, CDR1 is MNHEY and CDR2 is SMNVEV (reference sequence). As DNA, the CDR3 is TGTGCCAGCAGTCCGCGAGACAGGGGGCGGTCTGTGGGGGCCAACGTCCTGACTTTC. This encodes CASSPRDRGRSVGANVLTF.

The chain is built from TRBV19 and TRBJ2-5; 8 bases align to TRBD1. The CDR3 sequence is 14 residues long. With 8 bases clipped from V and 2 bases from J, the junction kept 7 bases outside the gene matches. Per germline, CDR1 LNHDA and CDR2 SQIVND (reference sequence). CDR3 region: CASRGQGRQETQYF. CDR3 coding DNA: TGTGCCAGTCGTGGACAGGGCAGACAAGAGACCCAGTACTTC.

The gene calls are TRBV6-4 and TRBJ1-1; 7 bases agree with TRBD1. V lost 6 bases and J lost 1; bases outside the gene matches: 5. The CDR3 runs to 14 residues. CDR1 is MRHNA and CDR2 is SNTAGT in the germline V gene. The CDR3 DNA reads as TGTGCCAGCAGGAGACAGGGCTGGAACACTGAAGCTTTCTTT. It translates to CASRRQGWNTEAFF.

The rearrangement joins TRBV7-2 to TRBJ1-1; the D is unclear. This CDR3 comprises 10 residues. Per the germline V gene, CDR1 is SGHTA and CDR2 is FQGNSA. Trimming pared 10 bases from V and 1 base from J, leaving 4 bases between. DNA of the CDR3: TGTGCCATCCAGAACACTGAAGCTTTCTTT. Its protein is CAIQNTEAFF.

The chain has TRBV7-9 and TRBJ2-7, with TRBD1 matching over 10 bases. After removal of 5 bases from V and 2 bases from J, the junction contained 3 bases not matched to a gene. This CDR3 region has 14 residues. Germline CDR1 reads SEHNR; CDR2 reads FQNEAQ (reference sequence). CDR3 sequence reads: CASSPGQGAYEQYF. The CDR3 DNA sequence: TGTGCCAGCAGCCCAGGACAGGGGGCCTACGAGCAGTACTTC.

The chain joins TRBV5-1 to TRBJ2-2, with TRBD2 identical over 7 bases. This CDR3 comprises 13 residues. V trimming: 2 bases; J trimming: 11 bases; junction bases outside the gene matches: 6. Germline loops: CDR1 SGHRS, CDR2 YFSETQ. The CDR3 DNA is TGCGCCAGCAGCTTAGTGGGAGGGACTGAGCTGTTTTTT. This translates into CASSLVGGTELFF.